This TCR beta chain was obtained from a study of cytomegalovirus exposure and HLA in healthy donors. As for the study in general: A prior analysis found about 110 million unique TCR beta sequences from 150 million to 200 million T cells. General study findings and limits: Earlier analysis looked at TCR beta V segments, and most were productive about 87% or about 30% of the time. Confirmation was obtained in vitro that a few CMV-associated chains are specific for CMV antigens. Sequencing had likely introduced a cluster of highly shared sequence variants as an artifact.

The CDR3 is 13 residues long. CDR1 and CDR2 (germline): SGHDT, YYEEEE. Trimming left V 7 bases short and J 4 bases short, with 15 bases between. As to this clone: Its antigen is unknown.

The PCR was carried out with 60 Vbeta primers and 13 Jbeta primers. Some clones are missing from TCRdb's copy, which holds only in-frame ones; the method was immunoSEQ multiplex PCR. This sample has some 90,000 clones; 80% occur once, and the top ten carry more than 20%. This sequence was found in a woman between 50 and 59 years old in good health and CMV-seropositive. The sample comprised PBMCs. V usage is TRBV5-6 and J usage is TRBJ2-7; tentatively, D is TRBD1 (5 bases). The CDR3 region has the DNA TGTGCCAGCCACTCTGGGGCTGAATACGAGCAGTACGTC. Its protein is CASHSGAEYEQYV.